Listed below are T cell receptor beta chains from one sample, sequenced in a study of human T cells and chemical hapten exposure. TCRdb analysed the RACE reads with MiXCR anew, one entry per CDR3 protein. The top ten hold roughly 2.3% of the sample, which has about 190,000 distinct CDR3 sequences, roughly a quarter seen once. The material sequenced was whole blood, taken in connection with sensitization to the hapten diphenylcyclopropenone (DPC). The origin of the receptors is a woman in her thirties or forties with alopecia areata. Some clones in this sample may be carry-over from other donors' samples. The CDR3 runs from the conserved cysteine through the conserved F or W. Size is omitted from some rows. Given values are once, few, many or a class for expanded clones.

CDR3 protein,J gene,V gene,clone size
CSAEGRDHEQYF,TRBJ2-7,TRBV20-1,.
CSVESRTDTQYF,TRBJ2-3,TRBV29-1,few
CASSSSTFGQPQHF,TRBJ1-5,TRBV5-4,.
CASSRQVSTYEQYF,TRBJ2-7,TRBV9,few
CASSLHLTGTISRELFF,TRBJ2-2,TRBV7-2,few
CASSPELPYEQYF,TRBJ2-7,TRBV4-2,few
CASSQILLREQFF,TRBJ2-1,TRBV4-3,.
CASSGQGAGPQHF,TRBJ1-5,TRBV28,.
CASSLGTGETQYF,TRBJ2-5,TRBV12-3/TRBV12-4,many
CASSFRASTEAFF,TRBJ1-1,TRBV12-3/TRBV12-4,few
CSVIRGFDYEQYF,TRBJ2-7,TRBV29-1,.
CASSDGQSSYEQYF,TRBJ2-7,TRBV7-8,few
CASSWDGRNSGYNEQFF,TRBJ2-1,TRBV28,.
CSAWDRYQETQYF,TRBJ2-5,TRBV20-1,few
CATSDGTGPNQPQHF,TRBJ1-5,TRBV24-1,few
CAVRGGPNTGELFF,TRBJ2-2,TRBV10-3,few
CASSLGTGARSYNEQFF,TRBJ2-1,TRBV5-4,.
CASSLVPGNYTF,TRBJ1-2,TRBV7-8,.
CASNERGEQYF,TRBJ2-7,TRBV6-1,few
CSAEAEVRTYNEQFF,TRBJ2-1,TRBV29-1,.
CASSQDQGPLSTDTQYF,TRBJ2-3,TRBV14,.
CASRLQGVGGYTF,TRBJ1-2,TRBV6-5,few
CASSPRVNPGQLKETQYF,TRBJ2-5,TRBV18,.